This T cell receptor beta chain was obtained from a study of T-cell reconstitution after alpha-beta-depleted transplantation in children. During its preparation, the TCRbeta library received unique molecular identifiers. TCRdb used MiXCR to reprocess the PCR reads, holding one entry per CDR3 protein. The table lists some 640,000 distinct CDR3 sequences, roughly 15% of them singletons. Many counts were recorded for this clonotype. The TCR originated in a human donor who donated a stem cell graft to a child with acute myeloid leukemia. Source: PBMCs from the stem cell graft donor, taken from the stem cell graft.

Here the CDR3 reads CSVERGVSSYEQYF. In nucleotides, the CDR3 is TGCAGCGTGGAACGTGGGGTAAGCTCCTACGAGCAGTACTTC. The gene calls are TRBV29-1 and TRBJ2-7; D unresolved. CDR1 is SQVTM and CDR2 is ANQGSEA in the germline V gene. The CDR3 loop spans 14 amino acids. Trimming pared 6 bases from V and 0 bases from J, leaving 15 bases between.